This T cell receptor beta chain comes out of a study of early T cells in non-severe SARS-CoV-2 infection. The overall study: Chains were unpaired, as sequencing was done on bulk RNA from unsorted whole blood. Study-wide points: Anti-spike CD8 responses were favored by VDJdb matching, which missed private and CD4 specificities.

In this sample, this clonotype turned up many times. Its target is not known. Unique molecular identifiers were added to individual cDNA molecules. TCRdb reprocessed the 5' RACE reads via MiXCR and lists one record per CDR3 protein. The data contain tens of thousands of distinct CDR3 sequences, about an eighth of them singletons. V was pared by 5 bases and J by 1 base, with 14 bases of the junction left unmatched. CDR1 is MNHEY and CDR2 is SVGEGT in the germline V gene. CDR3 size: 18 residues. The sample was whole blood. The chain recombines TRBV6-2 or TRBV6-3 with TRBJ2-7, with 10 bases fitting TRBD1. This sequence originates from an adult who was a healthcare worker with PCR-confirmed SARS-CoV-2 infection or an uninfected control (not recorded which). The CDR3 loop is CASSTSHPGQGLSYEQYF. The CDR3, as DNA: TGTGCCAGCAGTACCTCTCATCCGGGACAGGGGTTATCCTACGAGCAGTACTTC.